These 2 T cell receptor beta chains came from one sample sequenced in a study of OX40 agonist ivuxolimab in advanced cancers. Measured with immunoSEQ multiplex PCR; TCRdb has only the in-frame clones, and not every one. The sample has about 79,000 clones; roughly 94% are singletons. The sample here was CD4+ or CD8+ T cells sorted from blood, taken in a trial of the OX40 agonist ivuxolimab. The receptors here all came from an adult with an advanced solid tumor such as melanoma, head and neck, liver or kidney cancer.

This clone was picked up one time. This chain connects TRBV2 to TRBJ2-7, with a weak D call TRBD2 (6 bases). The CDR3 is made up of 12 amino acids. Trimming took 8 bases from V and 6 from J, leaving 14 bases between them. Germline-derived CDR1 and CDR2 are SNHLY and FYNNEI. The CDR3 is CASALAWGEQYF. The CDR3 DNA sequence: TGTGCCAGCGCACTAGCCTGGGGCGAGCAGTACTTC.

This clone was seen only a few times. The V call is TRBV14, the J call TRBJ1-2; tentative D call: TRBD1 (5 bases). V was trimmed by 3 bases and J by 4 bases, leaving 12 bases between them. From germline, CDR1 is SGHDN and CDR2 FVKESK. CDR3 length equals 14 residues. CDR3 DNA: TGTGCCAGCAGCCAGATTGGGGGAGCCTATGGCTACACCTTC. Amino acids: CASSQIGGAYGYTF.